This passage covers 6 T cell receptor beta chains from one sample sequenced in a study of blood T cell repertoires in COVID-19. TCRdb keeps only in-frame clones here, not all; method: immunoSEQ multiplex PCR. Seen here are about 170,000 clones, about 90% observed once, and the top ten hold about a tenth. Material: peripheral blood. These receptors came from a woman aged 55-75 years with COVID-19, enrolled during active disease.

V usage is TRBV11-2 and J usage is TRBJ1-1, with D possibly matching TRBD1 (5 bases). The V gene's germline CDR1 is SGHAT and CDR2 FQNNGV. The germline V and J ends were trimmed by 4 bases and 5 bases, with 17 bases remaining between them. The CDR3 is made up of 15 amino acids. CDR3 protein: CASSSTGPAGTEAFF. Written as DNA, the CDR3 is TGTGCCAGCAGCTCCACAGGACCTGCGGGGACTGAAGCTTTCTTT.

CDR3 amino acids: CATSRRTGTEAFF. The DNA of the CDR3 is TGTGCCACCAGCAGAAGAACCGGCACTGAAGCTTTCTTT. The chain links TRBV15 to TRBJ1-1, with no clear D. The CDR3 length is 13 residues. Trimming removed 2 bases at V and 4 bases at J, with 8 bases between. Per the germline V gene, CDR1 is LNHNV and CDR2 is YYDKDF (reference sequence).

The chain employs TRBV7-8 and TRBJ2-1; 13 bases agree with TRBD2. CDR1 and CDR2 from the germline V gene are SGHVS and FQNEAQ. This CDR3 is 18 amino acids long. V gave up 5 bases and J gave up 8 bases; unmatched junction bases: 15. CDR3 DNA: TGTGCCAGCAGCCCCTACCGACTAGCGGGAGGCCAATGGGATGAGCAGTTCTTC. Its translation: CASSPYRLAGGQWDEQFF. The full variable domain, its missing parts supplied by reference TRBV7-8 and TRBJ2-1, is GAGVSQSPRYKVAKRGQDVALRCDPISGHVSLFWYQQALGQGPEFLTYFQNEAQLDKSGLPSDRFFAERPEGSVSTLKIQRTQQEDSAVYLCASSPYRLAGGQWDEQFFGPGTRLTVL.

The rearrangement links TRBV5-4 to TRBJ2-7, with TRBD2 identical over 10 bases. The CDR3 length is 14 residues. The V gene end was trimmed by 6 bases and the J gene end by 5 bases; junction bases not matched to a gene: 8. CDR1 SGHNT and CDR2 YYREEE come from the germline V gene (reference sequence). The CDR3 DNA follows: TGTGCCAGCAAGCGGGAGGGCCAATCTGACGAGCAGTACTTC. This encodes CASKREGQSDEQYF.

CDR3 coding DNA: TGTGCCAGCAGCTTAAATACGGGACAGGGCACAGATACGCAGTATTTT. It yields the protein CASSLNTGQGTDTQYF. The chain carries TRBV7-2 and TRBJ2-3; 8 positions match TRBD1. The germline V gene encodes CDR1 SGHTA and CDR2 FQGNSA. Trimming removed 2 bases from V and 1 base from J; junction bases left unmatched: 5. This CDR3 is 16 amino acids long.

The sample holds one count of this clone. The rearrangement links TRBV21-1 to TRBJ1-5. TRBV21-1 is a pseudogene. The CDR3 is 16 residues long. This CDR3 reads CASSKESTGGDQPQHF. The CDR3 coding sequence is TGTGCCAGCAGCAAAGAGAGCACCGGGGGAGATCAGCCCCAGCATTTT.